This is a list of T cell receptor beta chains from one sample in a study of preoperative IRX-2 immunotherapy in early breast cancer. Sequencing was performed with immunoSEQ multiplex PCR; in TCRdb, only in-frame clones are kept and a portion is missing. The sample gives approximately 98,000 clones, 75% to 90% of which show up once; roughly 1.9% is in the top ten. This specimen was tumor tissue, taken after IRX-2 immunotherapy. These receptors all come from a human donor with breast cancer. Both conserved end residues are part of each CDR3. The order of the fields is J gene, V gene, clone size, D gene, CDR3 DNA, CDR3 protein. The D gene is left open where the match is weak. Some rows mark clone size as missing; the rest say once, few, many or name a class of expanded clone.

TRBJ1-1 | TRBV29-1 | . | . | TGCAGCGTTGAACAACAGGACCCGAACACTGAAGCTTTCTTT | CSVEQQDPNTEAFF
TRBJ1-5 | TRBV15 | . | TRBD1 | TGTGCCACCAGCAGACGGGACAGGGGGTTTCAGCCCCAGCATTTT | CATSRRDRGFQPQHF
TRBJ2-1 | TRBV11-3 | . | TRBD1 | TGTGCCAGCAGCCCGTTGGGACAGGGGTACAATGAGCAGTTCTTC | CASSPLGQGYNEQFF
TRBJ1-1 | TRBV28 | . | . | TGTGCCAGCAGTTTAAGGTCAGGCAAAAGCCGGGGAGCTTTCTTT | CASSLRSGKSRGAFF
TRBJ2-2 | TRBV11-3 | . | TRBD2 | TGTGCCAGCAGCTTGGCAGCGGGAGAGGGCGGGGAGCTGTTTTTT | CASSLAAGEGGELFF
TRBJ2-5 | TRBV28 | . | TRBD1 | TGTGCCAGCAGTTCCGGGGACAGTCCGAAGACCCAGTACTTC | CASSSGDSPKTQYF
TRBJ2-1 | TRBV7-6 | . | TRBD2 | TGTGCCAGCAGATCTACTAGCGGGAGGGTCAATAATGAGCAGTTCTTC | CASRSTSGRVNNEQFF
TRBJ2-1 | TRBV6-8 | . | . | TGTGCCATCAGCCCAGCGGACAATGAGCAGTTCTTC | CAISPADNEQFF
TRBJ2-7 | TRBV28 | once | TRBD1 | TGTGCCAGCAGTTCCGGGACAGGGGGCGGCTACGAGCAGTACTTC | CASSSGTGGGYEQYF
TRBJ2-7 | TRBV10-1 | . | . | TGCGCCAGCAGGGCTCCCCCCCTGTACTCCGAGCAGTACTTC | CASRAPPLYSEQYF
TRBJ2-1 | TRBV6-8 | . | . | TGTGCCATCACGTCAGCCGGCAATGAGCAGTTCTTC | CAITSAGNEQFF
TRBJ2-5 | TRBV6-4 | . | . | TGTGCCAGCAGTGGGACTGAAGAGACCCAGTACTTC | CASSGTEETQYF
TRBJ2-3 | TRBV5-1 | once | . | TGCGCCAGCAGCTTTCGTGGGGGCGGATTGACAGATACGCAGTATTTT | CASSFRGGGLTDTQYF
TRBJ2-1 | TRBV30 | . | . | TGTGCCTGGACCTGGGGGGCATCCTATGAGCAGTTCTTC | CAWTWGASYEQFF
TRBJ2-7 | TRBV6-8 | . | TRBD1 | TGTGCCATTTCTCGGACAGGGGGATACGAGCAGTACTTC | CAISRTGGYEQYF
TRBJ2-7 | TRBV6-8 | . | TRBD1 | TGTGCCAGCAGTGACCCGGGACAGGGCTATGTGTCAGCGTCCTACGAGCAGTACTTC | CASSDPGQGYVSASYEQYF
TRBJ1-1 | TRBV28 | once | . | TGTGCCAGCAACCCCCCCGCCGGCCACACTGAAGCTTTCTTT | CASNPPAGHTEAFF
TRBJ1-1 | TRBV11-3 | . | . | TGTGCCAGCAGCGCGGCAGGGAAGGCTGAGACTGAAGCTTTCTTT | CASSAAGKAETEAFF
TRBJ2-1 | TRBV30 | . | TRBD2 | TGTGCCTGGAGTGCACTAGCGGCGTACAATGAGCAGTTCTTC | CAWSALAAYNEQFF
TRBJ2-1 | TRBV5-1 | once | TRBD1 | TGCGCCAGCAGCCCGGGACAGAGCTCCTACAATAAGCAGTTCTTC | CASSPGQSSYNKQFF
TRBJ1-1 | TRBV11-3 | medium-sized | . | TGTGCCAGCAGCTCCTATGTGGGGCGGGGGAAGGCTTTCTTT | CASSSYVGRGKAFF
TRBJ1-1 | TRBV19 | . | TRBD1 | TGTGCCAGCGGACAGGGGGCAATACGAGCTTTCTTT | CASGQGAIRAFF
TRBJ2-1 | TRBV25-1 | . | . | TGTGCCAGCAGTGAACCCAGGACCGCTCCCCACAATGAGCAGTTCTTC | CASSEPRTAPHNEQFF
TRBJ2-7 | TRBV19 | . | . | TGTGCCAGTAGTATAGGGCCAGCCTACGAGCAGTACTTC | CASSIGPAYEQYF
TRBJ2-7 | TRBV18 | few | . | TGTGCCAGCTCACCACTCGGGGGAGAGAGCGAGCAGTACTTC | CASSPLGGESEQYF
TRBJ2-5 | TRBV6-8 | . | . | TGTGCCACCGGGTCAGGGGACTTCGGGACCCAGTACTTC | CATGSGDFGTQYF
TRBJ2-7 | TRBV6-8 | once | . | TGTGCCAGCAGTGGCCGGAGTTCAACCTACGAGCAGTACTTC | CASSGRSSTYEQYF
TRBJ2-1 | TRBV19 | . | . | TGTGCCAGTAGTCGGCTTTCCAATGAGCAGTTCTTC | CASSRLSNEQFF
TRBJ2-3 | TRBV23-1 | . | . | TGCGCCAGCAGCCTGGGGAACTTCCCTCAGACAGATACGCAGTATTTT | CASSLGNFPQTDTQYF
TRBJ2-3 | TRBV19 | . | . | TGTGCCAGTAGATTATGGGGAAGCACAGATACGCAGTATTTT | CASRLWGSTDTQYF
TRBJ1-1 | TRBV11-3 | . | . | TGTGCCAGCAGCCCTCAGGGGTCTCACACTGAAGCTTTCTTT | CASSPQGSHTEAFF
TRBJ2-6 | TRBV28 | . | . | TGTGCCAGCACCACCACCGTCGGCAGCTCTGGGGCCAACGTCCTGACTTTC | CASTTTVGSSGANVLTF
TRBJ1-1 | TRBV11-3 | . | TRBD1 | TGTGCCAGCAGCAGAGGGACAGGGGGCCGAGGCACTGAAGCTTTCTTT | CASSRGTGGRGTEAFF
TRBJ2-5 | TRBV11-3 | . | TRBD2 | TGTGCCAGCAGCCCCGGGACTAGCGGGACGCAAGAGACCCAGTACTTC | CASSPGTSGTQETQYF
TRBJ2-3 | TRBV15 | . | . | TGTGCCACCAGCAGCCACACCCTAGGCAGGGCTCCGTATTTT | CATSSHTLGRAPYF
TRBJ2-2 | TRBV28 | . | . | TGTGCCAGCAGTCCCGGAACAGTTAACATCGGGGAGCTGTTTTTT | CASSPGTVNIGELFF
TRBJ2-5 | TRBV6-9 | . | . | TGTGCCATCAGTGAGCCACGCCGGAGCAAAGAAGAGACCCAGTACTTC | CAISEPRRSKEETQYF
TRBJ1-1 | TRBV6-8 | . | . | TGTGCCAGCAGTCAAATAGGGGCGGACACTGAAGCTTTCTTT | CASSQIGADTEAFF
TRBJ1-2 | TRBV28 | . | . | TGTGCCAGCCGAGGGGCGGGGGACTATGGCTACACCTTC | CASRGAGDYGYTF
TRBJ1-2 | TRBV30 | . | TRBD1 | TGTGCCTGGGCAGGGGGCAACTATGGCTACACCTTC | CAWAGGNYGYTF
TRBJ1-2 | TRBV18 | . | . | TGTGCCAGCTCACCAGAGGTTCAGGACTATGGCTACACCTTC | CASSPEVQDYGYTF
TRBJ1-5 | TRBV19 | few | TRBD1 | TGTGCCAGTAGTATGAGGGACAGGGGCAACAATCAGCCCCAGCATTTT | CASSMRDRGNNQPQHF
TRBJ1-3 | TRBV28 | . | . | TGTGCCAGCAGTCTCCGCTCTGGAAACACCATATATTTT | CASSLRSGNTIYF
TRBJ1-4 | TRBV6-8 | . | . | TGTGTCAGCACAAGAATGGGGGGACGTGGTTTAGCAACTAATGAAAAACTGTTTTTT | CVSTRMGGRGLATNEKLFF
TRBJ2-3 | TRBV7-7 | . | TRBD1 | TGTGCCAGCAGCCGACAGGGATTTAGCACAGATACGCAGTATTTT | CASSRQGFSTDTQYF
TRBJ1-4 | TRBV19 | . | . | TGTGCCAGTAGTATAGAGGGGTCTACTAATGAAAAACTGTTTTTT | CASSIEGSTNEKLFF
TRBJ2-7 | TRBV22-1 | once | . | TGTGCCAGCAGTTTATTAGCGGGAGGTAACGAGCAGTACTTC | CASSLLAGGNEQYF
TRBJ2-7 | TRBV12-5 | . | TRBD1 | TGTGCTAGTGGAACCGGACAGGGGGCTGACGAGCAGTACTTC | CASGTGQGADEQYF
TRBJ2-7 | TRBV25-1 | . | . | TGTGCCAGCAGTGAACTTGGGTCCGAGCAGTACTTC | CASSELGSEQYF
TRBJ1-1 | TRBV28 | . | . | TGTGCCAGCAGTTCCCTGGGGACAAGTCAAAAAGCTTTCTTT | CASSSLGTSQKAFF
TRBJ2-7 | TRBV28 | . | . | TGTGCCAGCAGGGACCTCGACAGGACGAGCTACGAGCAGTACTTC | CASRDLDRTSYEQYF
TRBJ1-1 | TRBV28 | . | . | TGTGCCAGCAGTTTAGTCGGGAACACTGAAGCTTTCTTT | CASSLVGNTEAFF
TRBJ2-3 | TRBV5-1 | once | . | TGCGCCAGCAGCTTGGCCCCGGCACAGAGGAGCACAGATACGCAGTATTTT | CASSLAPAQRSTDTQYF
TRBJ1-5 | TRBV18 | . | . | TGTGCCAGCTCACCCTGGAATAGCAATCAGCCCCAGCATTTT | CASSPWNSNQPQHF